This T cell receptor beta chain was retrieved from a study of T cell responses to AZD1222 COVID-19 vaccine (TCRdb year 2021). Study-wide context: A total of 233 trial participants underwent TCR sequencing, of whom nearly 210 received two doses of AZD1222 and about 25 received two doses of the MenACWY control vaccine. Enrollment into the trials was organized by age into subgroups of 18-55, 56-69 and 70-plus years, and those subgroups contained roughly 150, 30 and 60 TCR-sequenced participants, respectively.

Comments on this clone: Its binding antigen is unknown. There are no base qualities to consult, and no much larger clone falls within one base.

Overall results and qualifications from the work: In the small 56-69-year group, the increase in depth fell short of significance, most likely because of low power. Reportedly, almost half of the unique spike-specific TCRs recognized epitopes lying outside the regions that are mutated in the B.1.351 and B.1.1.7 variants. No day 14 peak-response samples were available, so repertoires were characterized only after the peak T cell response. The whole spike protein was spanned by vaccine-associated CD4 TCRs, and dominant responses were seen in regions 160-218 and 743-854. Participants were mostly white British and included more females than males, and it was suggested by the authors that clonal diversity may have been underestimated. Conclusions about previously exposed vaccinees are limited, since just 6 or 7 AZD1222 recipients were seropositive for SARS-CoV-2 at baseline. A significant rise in spike-specific TCR breadth and depth was observed after two AZD1222 doses relative to day 0 and relative to MenACWY recipients.

Trimming removed 0 bases from V and 8 bases from J; the gene matches leave 9 bases unexplained. Taken from the germline V gene, the CDR1 and CDR2 loops are MGHRA and YSYEKL. Inclusive of the bounding cysteine and phenylalanine, the CDR3 is 16 residues long. Kept here is only the CDR3 DNA, which spans 48 bases and is read in frame from base 1. Interpreted using the paper, the time point label stands for: baseline before first vaccination. The treatment or condition tag for this specimen amounts to: meningococcal conjugate vaccine given as trial control. The vaccinee samples were drawn from two UK trials, COV001 and COV002, one of which was a single-blind randomized controlled phase 2/3 trial testing AZD1222 (ChAdOx1 nCoV-19) in healthy adults. For TCRbeta chain sequencing, PBMC samples from trial participants were taken at day 0 and at day 28 after the second dose. The CDR3 regions of human TCRbeta chains were analyzed by immunosequencing. In the authors' own workflow: Repertoire TCRs were checked for matches against a reference library of SARS-CoV-2-specific TCRs that had been generated using the MIRA antigen-specificity platform. Breadth meant the fraction of unique TCRs that were SARS-CoV-2-associated, whereas depth meant the fraction of total T cells that were SARS-CoV-2-associated. Using the MIRA data, each spike-specific TCR was mapped to the spike region that the TCR reacts to and placed in a CD4 or CD8 class. Log10-transformed breadth and depth values were compared by one-way ANOVA with Sidak's multiple comparisons tests. In its TCRdb copy, this immuneACCESS table keeps in-frame sequences only and misses some clones. Where compared with another copy, unresolved V genes explain less than half of these, and the others have no known cause. The DNA gave D and trimming, while V, J and clone size come from that table. The sample contains 100,000 to 150,000 clones, less than 95% of them found a single time. 4.4% of the sample is in the top ten clones.

This TCR came from an adult in good health. The sequenced sample was peripheral blood, obtained on day 0 of MenACWY control vaccination. Recombination connected TRBV4-1 to TRBJ1-2; TRBD1 lines up with 10 middle nucleotides. The CDR3 is CASSQDPGQGERGYTF. Read as DNA, the sequence is TGCGCCAGCAGCCAAGACCCCGGACAGGGGGAAAGGGGCTACACCTTC.